This T cell receptor beta chain was obtained from a study of blood T cell repertoires in COVID-19. About the research overall: Both acute and convalescent COVID-19 samples were obtained from the United States, Italy and Spain.

This CDR3 spans 15 amino acids. Trimming stripped 4 bases from V and 2 bases from J, with 12 bases between. Germline lookup yields CDR1 MNHEY and CDR2 SMNVEV (reference sequence). Participant-reported clinical history was the basis for cohort assignment. The protocol was immunoSEQ multiplex PCR, while the TCRdb copy is restricted to in-frame clones and leaves out a portion. The sample has more than 300,000 clones, approximately 89% seen once; the top ten hold 0.86%. Sequenced material: PBMCs or T cells enriched from blood (not recorded which). This clonotype originated in a woman aged 40-49 years who had been exposed to COVID-19. This chain joins TRBV27 and TRBJ2-1; tentatively, D is TRBD2 (5 bases). The CDR3 nucleotides are TGTGCCAGCAGTTCGGACTTTGGGCCCTACAATGAGCAGTTCTTC. Translated, it gives CASSSDFGPYNEQFF.